This T cell receptor (beta chain) was documented in a study of blood T cell repertoires in COVID-19. Study-wide context: Some COVID-19 samples were acute and others convalescent; all came from the United States, Italy and Spain. PBMCs, B-cell-depleted T cells, or T cells were the source of the cDNA or gDNA that made up the material.

As originally analysed: The authors estimated nucleated cell counts from reference gene primer amplification. The assay was immunoSEQ multiplex PCR, and TCRdb's table has in-frame clones only and misses some. Clone size and V and J calls were adopted from that table, with D and trimming inferred from the DNA. The sample has roughly 160,000 clones; around four fifths are singletons. V was pared by 1 base and J by 6 bases, with 10 bases between. Germline CDR1 LGHDT, CDR2 YNNKEL (reference sequence). CDR3 length: 13 residues. This TCR derives from a woman in her 70s who had recovered from COVID-19. The J gene is TRBJ2-7, the V gene TRBV3-1 (or the pseudogene TRBV3-2); possibly TRBD2 for D (6 bases). Source material: peripheral blood. CDR3 DNA sequence: TGTGCCAGCAGCCAAGGGGGGGTCGGCGAGCAGTACTTC. Protein product: CASSQGGVGEQYF.